This TCR beta chain was recorded in a study of blood T cell repertoires in COVID-19. Study overall: From the United States, Italy and Spain came samples of acute and convalescent COVID-19.

Methods used by the authors: Counts of nucleated cells, estimated from reference gene primer amplification, were obtained. Using immunoSEQ multiplex PCR, the repertoire was profiled, and TCRdb retains in-frame clones only, with some absent. D and trimming were read from the DNA, whereas the V and J calls and clone size are those reported in that table. This sample has about 170,000 clones, with roughly nine tenths found just once. Seattle participants joined during active infection and were tracked over time. The ends lost 6 bases at V and 1 base at J; junction bases unmatched: 18. This CDR3 is built from 19 residues. Germline assignment: CDR1 KGHSH and CDR2 LQKENI.

The chain employs TRBV18 and TRBJ2-3, with 8 bases identical to TRBD2. Sequenced material: peripheral blood. This TCR derives from a woman aged 55 to 70 with COVID-19, enrolled during active disease. CDR3 DNA sequence: TGTGCCAGCTCGCACCTCGAGTTACTAGCGGTGGCGGGCACAGATACGCAGTATTTT. This codes for CASSHLELLAVAGTDTQYF.